Presented here are 16 T cell receptor beta chains from one specimen sequenced in a study of blood T cell repertoires in COVID-19. The repertoire was sequenced with immunoSEQ multiplex PCR; TCRdb's copy has only in-frame clones and lacks some. The sample has more than 85,000 clones, under 90% seen once; the top ten hold 6.6%. The specimen sequenced was peripheral blood. The receptors were sampled from a woman aged 45-60 years with acute or convalescent COVID-19.

The chain carries TRBV7-3 and TRBJ1-6, with D perhaps TRBD1 (6 bases). CDR3 size: 15 residues. CDR1 SGHTA and CDR2 FQGTGA come from the germline V gene. With 8 bases removed from V and 9 bases from J, the gap between germline ends came to 20 bases. CDR3 nucleotides: TGTGCCAGCCAGAACCACAGGGCTGGGATTTCACCCCTCCACTTT. Translation: CASQNHRAGISPLHF.

The chain uses TRBV5-6 and TRBJ1-6; TRBD1 aligns across 8 bases. V lost 0 bases to trimming and J lost 9 bases; unmatched junction nucleotides: 5. The CDR3 runs to 15 residues. In germline, CDR1 is SGHDT, CDR2 YYEEEE. This chain's CDR3 is CASSLVPGGASPLHF. The CDR3 nucleotides are TGTGCCAGCAGCTTGGTCCCAGGGGGCGCTTCACCCCTCCACTTT.

The chain links TRBV6-6 to TRBJ1-6, with no clear D. Germline CDR1 and CDR2: MNHNY and SVGAGI (reference sequence). The CDR3 is made up of 14 amino acids. With 4 bases removed from V and 6 bases from J, the gap between germline ends came to 10 bases. The CDR3 is CASSWRVGNSPLHF. CDR3 sequence (DNA): TGTGCCAGCAGTTGGAGGGTTGGTAATTCACCCCTCCACTTT.

The V and J genes are TRBV2 and TRBJ2-1, with a weak D call TRBD2 (5 bases). Between the trimmed V and J ends, which lost 6 bases and 10 bases, there was a span of 13 bases. Germline loops: CDR1 SNHLY, CDR2 FYNNEI. There are 12 residues in the CDR3. The CDR3 coding sequence is TGTGCCAGCAGCCCCCGTCCGGGGGAGCAGTTCTTC. Its protein is CASSPRPGEQFF.

The CDR3 nucleotides read TGTGCCACCAGAAAGGGGATGAACACTGAAGCTTTCTTT. Translating gives CATRKGMNTEAFF. The chain recombines TRBV15 with TRBJ1-1; TRBD1 might be the D (5 bases). This CDR3 region has 13 residues. In germline, CDR1 is LNHNV, CDR2 YYDKDF (reference sequence). The V end was cut by 6 bases, the J end by 0 bases, with 8 bases between. Supplemented by reference TRBV15 and TRBJ1-1, the full variable domain reads DAMVIQNPRYQVTQFGKPVTLSCSQTLNHNVMYWYQQKSSQAPKLLFHYYDKDFNNEADTPDNFQSRRPNTSFCFLDIRSPGLGDTAMYLCATRKGMNTEAFFGQGTRLTVV.

The chain employs TRBV19 and TRBJ1-4; 7 nucleotides align to TRBD1. V was clipped by 4 bases and J by 5 bases; unmatched bases: 4. CDR1 is LNHDA and CDR2 is SQIVND in the germline V gene (reference sequence). This CDR3 contains 14 residues. CDR3 sequence: CASSNRGRNEKLFF. The CDR3 DNA reads as TGTGCCAGTAGTAATAGGGGGCGAAATGAAAAACTGTTTTTT. The full variable domain, its missing parts supplied by reference TRBV19 and TRBJ1-4, is DGGITQSPKYLFRKEGQNVTLSCEQNLNHDAMYWYRQDPGQGLRLIYYSQIVNDFQKGDIAEGYSVSREKKESFPLTVTSAQKNPTAFYLCASSNRGRNEKLFFGSGTQLSVL.

V gene TRBV7-8 combines with J gene TRBJ1-1; 8 positions agree with TRBD1. V shed 5 bases and J 3 bases; nucleotides not matched to a gene: 8. The CDR3 spans 15 residues. Germline V gene data show CDR1 as SGHVS and CDR2 as FQNEAQ. CDR3 bases: TGTGCCAGCAGCGGGTACAGGGGGGTCGACACTGAAGCTTTCTTT. It specifies CASSGYRGVDTEAFF.

J is TRBJ1-1 and V is TRBV18; the D gene is possibly TRBD1 (5 bases). Deletions cut 1 base from V and 6 bases from J, with 9 bases between. The CDR3 is 13 amino acids. In germline, CDR1 is KGHSH, CDR2 LQKENI. The CDR3 coding sequence is TGTGCCAGCTCACCACAAGGGACTGCTGAAGCTTTCTTT. Encoded protein: CASSPQGTAEAFF.

This clone showed up just once. The chain has TRBV19 and TRBJ1-2, with TRBD1 matching 9 bases. The germline V gene has CDR1 LNHDA and CDR2 SQIVND (reference sequence). The CDR3 spans 13 residues. V lost 9 bases and J lost 8; bases outside the gene matches: 10. The CDR3 sequence is CASGTGSGLGYTF. CDR3 coding DNA: TGTGCCAGCGGGACAGGGTCCGGTCTAGGCTACACCTTC.

The gene calls are TRBV12-5 and TRBJ2-3, with D unresolved. Germline assignment: CDR1 LGHNT and CDR2 FRNRAP. Between the trimmed V and J ends, which lost 1 base and 2 bases, there was a span of 4 bases. The CDR3 spans 13 residues. The CDR3 nucleotides read TGTGCTAGTGGTTTGGACATCACAGATACGCAGTATTTT. Amino acids: CASGLDITDTQYF.

This clone showed up just a few times. The chain uses TRBV2 and TRBJ1-5, with D maybe TRBD1 (6 bases). The germline CDR1 and CDR2 sequences are SNHLY and FYNNEI. The CDR3 runs 13 residues. Trimming cost V 7 bases and J 3 bases, with 10 bases left between them. CDR3 region: CASTWTVNQPQHF. CDR3 sequence (DNA): TGTGCCAGCACCTGGACAGTCAATCAGCCCCAGCATTTT.

In its sample, this clone was seen a few times. This rearrangement joins TRBV10-3 to TRBJ1-2; tentative D call: TRBD1 (5 bases). The CDR3 consists of 15 residues. Deletions cut 8 bases from V and 0 bases from J, with 16 bases between. Germline values: CDR1 ENHRY, CDR2 SYGVKD. CDR3 sequence reads: CAILPQGRANYGYTF. CDR3 in DNA: TGTGCCATCCTTCCTCAGGGAAGAGCTAACTATGGCTACACCTTC.

The chain has TRBV6-6 and TRBJ1-5, with 8 bases fitting TRBD1. CDR1 and CDR2 (germline): MNHNY, SVGAGI (reference sequence). V lost 6 bases, J lost 7 bases, and 5 bases stayed unmatched. The CDR3 loop spans 13 amino acids. The CDR3 spells CASSPGGGQPQHF. CDR3 DNA sequence: TGTGCCAGCAGCCCAGGGGGCGGACAGCCCCAGCATTTT.

The chain carries TRBV14 and TRBJ1-3, with unresolved D. Trimming took off 6 bases at V and 4 bases at J, with 7 bases between the two ends. Germline V gives CDR1 SGHDN, CDR2 FVKESK. This CDR3 comprises 12 residues. CDR3: CASSAGGNTIYF. CDR3 sequence (DNA): TGTGCCAGCAGTGCAGGCGGAAACACCATATATTTT. Using reference TRBV14 and TRBJ1-3 for the parts outside the CDR3, the full variable domain is EAGVTQFPSHSVIEKGQTVTLRCDPISGHDNLYWYRRVMGKEIKFLLHFVKESKQDESGMPNNRFLAERTGGTYSTLKVQPAELEDSGVYFCASSAGGNTIYFGEGSWLTVV.

This rearrangement joins TRBV15 to TRBJ2-7; weak D call: TRBD2 (5 bases). Germline values: CDR1 LNHNV, CDR2 YYDKDF (reference sequence). There are 13 residues in the CDR3. Trimming left V 5 bases short and J 3 bases short, with 11 bases between. The CDR3 protein is CATSLYRDYEQYF. For the CDR3, the DNA is TGTGCCACCAGCCTCTACCGGGACTACGAGCAGTACTTC.

This chain links TRBV6-5 with TRBJ1-2; TRBD1 agrees at 8 bases. CDR3 length: 14 amino acids. CDR1 and CDR2 from the germline V gene are MNHEY and SVGAGI. The V and J ends lost 4 bases and 5 bases, in that order; junction bases with no gene match: 6. CDR3 sequence (DNA): TGTGCCAGCAGTTGGGACAGGCCTTCTTATGGCTACACCTTC. Its protein product is CASSWDRPSYGYTF.